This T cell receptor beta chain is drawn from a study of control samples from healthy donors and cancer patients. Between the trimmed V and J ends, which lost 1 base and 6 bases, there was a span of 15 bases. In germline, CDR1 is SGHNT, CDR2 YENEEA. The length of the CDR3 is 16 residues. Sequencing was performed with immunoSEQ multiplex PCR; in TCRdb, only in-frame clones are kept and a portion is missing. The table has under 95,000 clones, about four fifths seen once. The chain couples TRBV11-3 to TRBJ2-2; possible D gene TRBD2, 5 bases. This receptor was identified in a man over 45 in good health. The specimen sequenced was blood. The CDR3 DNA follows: TGTGCCAGCAGCTTAGGAAGGGCGAGGGCCCCCGGGGAGCTGTTTTTT. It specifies CASSLGRARAPGELFF.